This TCR beta chain came from a study of blood T cell repertoires in COVID-19. Study details: COVID-19 samples collected from the United States, Italy and Spain covered acute and convalescent phases. T cells, B-cell-depleted T cells, or PBMCs provided the cDNA or gDNA that served as material.

In the study's own analysis: Reference gene primers were amplified, and this amplification served to estimate nucleated cell counts. The protocol was immunoSEQ multiplex PCR, while the TCRdb copy is restricted to in-frame clones and leaves out a portion. V, J and clone size derive from that table, while D and trimming were established from the DNA sequence. This table has around 140,000 clones, around 73% appearing once. Germline V gives CDR1 SGHTA, CDR2 FQGNSA. The length of the CDR3 is 15 residues. V dropped 1 base and J dropped 0; count of bases not matched to a gene: 0. The receptor was isolated from a woman between 45 and 60 years old with active or convalescent COVID-19. The chain employs TRBV7-2 and TRBJ2-1, with 7 bases identical to TRBD2. Sequencing input: peripheral blood. In DNA, the CDR3 is TGTGCCAGCAGCTTAGGGACTAGCTCCTACAATGAGCAGTTCTTC. Its translation is CASSLGTSSYNEQFF.